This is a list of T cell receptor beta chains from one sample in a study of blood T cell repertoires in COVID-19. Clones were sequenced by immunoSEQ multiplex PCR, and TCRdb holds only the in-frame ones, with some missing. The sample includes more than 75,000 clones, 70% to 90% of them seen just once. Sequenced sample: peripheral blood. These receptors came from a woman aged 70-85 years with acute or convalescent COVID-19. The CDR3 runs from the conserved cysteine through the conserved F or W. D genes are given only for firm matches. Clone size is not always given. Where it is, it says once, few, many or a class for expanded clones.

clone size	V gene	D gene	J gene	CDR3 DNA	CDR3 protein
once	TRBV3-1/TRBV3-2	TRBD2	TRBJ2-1	TGTGCCAGCAGCCAAGATCAGCGGGAGAGGGGTGAGCAGTTCTTC	CASSQDQRERGEQFF
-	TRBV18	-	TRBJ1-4	TGTGCCAGCTCACCAAGGACGGGAAGAAATGAAAAACTGTTTTTT	CASSPRTGRNEKLFF
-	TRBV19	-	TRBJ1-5	TGTGCCAGTAGTCAAACCGGGGGGGTTTTGTCGGCCCGCCTTAGTCAGCCCCAGCATTTT	CASSQTGGVLSARLSQPQHF
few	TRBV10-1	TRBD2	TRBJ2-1	TGCGCCAGCAGTTGGGGATTCGGAGGTTACAGCGGGAAAGACAATGAGCAGTTCTTC	CASSWGFGGYSGKDNEQFF
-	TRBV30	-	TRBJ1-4	TGTGCCTGGAGTGTAAATGCAGGGTCGGGTGAAAAACTGTTTTTT	CAWSVNAGSGEKLFF
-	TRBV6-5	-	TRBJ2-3	TGTGCCAGCAGTTATGGCGGGGGCAGGCAGTATTTT	CASSYGGGRQYF
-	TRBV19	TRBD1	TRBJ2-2	TGTGCCAGTAGACCAGGGGGTGGGTCGAACACCGGGGAGCTGTTTTTT	CASRPGGGSNTGELFF
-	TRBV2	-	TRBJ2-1	TGTGCCAGCAGCTTTCCATTAAGGCTTGGAGGTAATGAGCAGTTCTTC	CASSFPLRLGGNEQFF
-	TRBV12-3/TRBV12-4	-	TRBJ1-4	TGTGCCAGCAGTCCGGACATTAATGAAAAACTGTTTTTT	CASSPDINEKLFF
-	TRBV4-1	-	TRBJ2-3	TGCGCCAGCAGCCTAGGTCAGCGGAGCACAGATACGCAGTATTTT	CASSLGQRSTDTQYF
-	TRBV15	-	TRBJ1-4	TGTGCCACCAGCAGAGATCTTGGGAGACCGGAGGAAAAACTGTTTTTT	CATSRDLGRPEEKLFF
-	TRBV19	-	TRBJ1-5	TGTGCCAGTAGTGTCGGACAGCGCAATCAGCCCCAGCATTTT	CASSVGQRNQPQHF
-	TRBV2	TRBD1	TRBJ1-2	TGTGCCAGCAGGGGGGACAGGGGGCGCGATTATGGCTACACCTTC	CASRGDRGRDYGYTF
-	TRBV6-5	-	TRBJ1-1	TGTGCCAGCAGTTACTCGACAGGTATGAACACTGAAGCTTTCTTT	CASSYSTGMNTEAFF
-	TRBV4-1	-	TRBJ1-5	TGCGCCAGCAGCCAAGATTGGGGGGTTCAGCCCCAGCATTTT	CASSQDWGVQPQHF
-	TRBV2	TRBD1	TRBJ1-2	TGTGCCAGCAGTGAAAGGGCAGGGGGCAACTATGGCTACACCTTC	CASSERAGGNYGYTF
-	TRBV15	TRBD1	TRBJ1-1	TGTGCCACCGGACAGGGCTTTACTGAAGCTTTCTTT	CATGQGFTEAFF
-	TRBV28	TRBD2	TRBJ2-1	TGTGCCAGCTCCCCTTTGGCGGGAGCTTACAATGAGCAGTTCTTC	CASSPLAGAYNEQFF
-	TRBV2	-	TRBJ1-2	TGTGCCAGCAGAGACGGCCTAGAATTGTATGGCTACACCTTC	CASRDGLELYGYTF
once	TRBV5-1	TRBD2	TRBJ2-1	TGCGCCAGCAGCTTGGGCCCGGGACTAGCGGGTGGGCAGTTCTTC	CASSLGPGLAGGQFF
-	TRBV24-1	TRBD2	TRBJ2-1	TGTGCCACCAGTGATCCCCGGGCTAGCGGGAATCTCGATGAGCAGTTCTTC	CATSDPRASGNLDEQFF
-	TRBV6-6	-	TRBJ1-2	TGTGCCAGCAGGCGGACAGTTTCCACCGGGTACTATGGCTACACCTTC	CASRRTVSTGYYGYTF
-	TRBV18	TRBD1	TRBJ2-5	TGTGCCAGCTCACCATCGACAGGGCGCGGGACCCAGTACTTC	CASSPSTGRGTQYF
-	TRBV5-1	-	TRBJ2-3	TGCGCCAGCAGCCCCGGAGGGGCGGCGATCACAGATACGCAGTATTTT	CASSPGGAAITDTQYF
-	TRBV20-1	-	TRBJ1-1	TGCAGCCTACTCCTCACTGAAGCTTTCTTT	CSLLLTEAFF
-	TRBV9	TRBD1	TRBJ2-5	TGTGCCAGCAGCGTTAGTTCAGGGGGAGAGACCCAGTACTTC	CASSVSSGGETQYF
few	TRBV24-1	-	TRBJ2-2	TGTGCCACCAGTACTAGCACGAACACCGGGGAGCTGTTTTTT	CATSTSTNTGELFF
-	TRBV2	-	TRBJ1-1	TGTGCCAATCTGCAGGAAACTGAAGCTTTCTTT	CANLQETEAFF
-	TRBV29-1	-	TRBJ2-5	TGCAGCGTTGGTCCAGGGGTAGAGACCCAGTACTTC	CSVGPGVETQYF
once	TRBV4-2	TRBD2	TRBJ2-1	TGTGCCAGCAGCCCGAGACTAGCGGACTACAATGAGCAGTTCTTC	CASSPRLADYNEQFF
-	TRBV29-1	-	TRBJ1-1	TGCAGCATGTACAGGGATCGAAGGAACACTGAAGCTTTCTTT	CSMYRDRRNTEAFF
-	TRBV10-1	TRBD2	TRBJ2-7	TGCGCCAGCAGTCCTCTAGCGGGGGTCGTGTACGAGCAGTACTTC	CASSPLAGVVYEQYF
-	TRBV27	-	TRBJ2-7	TGTGCCAGCAGTCCAGGGAAGGGCTGGGCCTACGAGCAGTACTTC	CASSPGKGWAYEQYF
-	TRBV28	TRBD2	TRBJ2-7	TGTGCCAGCAAACGTACGCGGAGTAGCGGGAGCGGCGAGCAGTACTTC	CASKRTRSSGSGEQYF
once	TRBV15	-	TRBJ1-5	TGTGCCACCAGCAGAGAGTTAGGGGCCCAGCATTTT	CATSRELGAQHF
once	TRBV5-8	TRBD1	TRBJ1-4	TGTGCCAGCAGCTTGGGGACAGGGGGCGTAAAACTGTTTTTT	CASSLGTGGVKLFF
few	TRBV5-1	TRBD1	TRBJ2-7	TGCGCCAGCAGCCTAGGACAGGGTCTTTTTAGGGACGAGCAGTACTTC	CASSLGQGLFRDEQYF
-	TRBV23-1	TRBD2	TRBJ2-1	TGCGCCAGCAGTCAATGGGGTCTAGCGGGAGTAAATGAGCAGTTCTTC	CASSQWGLAGVNEQFF